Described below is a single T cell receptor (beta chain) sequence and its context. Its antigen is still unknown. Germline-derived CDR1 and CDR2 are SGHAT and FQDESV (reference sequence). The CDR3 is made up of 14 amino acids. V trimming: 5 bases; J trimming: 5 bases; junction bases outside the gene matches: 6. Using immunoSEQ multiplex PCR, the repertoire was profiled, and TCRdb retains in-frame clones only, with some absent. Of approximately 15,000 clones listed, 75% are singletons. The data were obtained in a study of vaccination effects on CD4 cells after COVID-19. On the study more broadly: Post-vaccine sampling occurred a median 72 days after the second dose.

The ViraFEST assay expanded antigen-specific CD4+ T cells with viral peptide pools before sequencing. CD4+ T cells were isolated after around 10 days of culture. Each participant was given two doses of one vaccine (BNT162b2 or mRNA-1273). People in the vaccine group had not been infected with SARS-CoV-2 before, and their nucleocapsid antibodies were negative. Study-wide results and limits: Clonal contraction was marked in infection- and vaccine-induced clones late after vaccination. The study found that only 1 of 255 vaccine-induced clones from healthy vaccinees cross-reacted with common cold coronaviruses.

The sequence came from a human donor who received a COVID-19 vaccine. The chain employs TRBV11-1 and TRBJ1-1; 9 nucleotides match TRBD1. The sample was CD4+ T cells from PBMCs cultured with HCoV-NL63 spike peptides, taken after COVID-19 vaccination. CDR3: CASSQTGGRTEAFF. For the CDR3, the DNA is TGTGCCAGCAGCCAAACAGGGGGCAGAACTGAAGCTTTCTTT.